This entry features one T cell receptor (beta chain) sequence. Antigen unknown. The CDR3 length is 17 residues. Germline V gives CDR1 MNHNS, CDR2 SASEGT. With 7 bases removed from V and 3 bases from J, the gap between germline ends came to 25 bases. Specified time point: persistent/refractory GD, antithyroid drugs over 5 years with positive TRAb. PBMC-derived RNA was used for the TCR library. This sample was included in a study of regulatory T cells in long-lasting Graves disease. Study-wide points: The study found TRBV28, TRBJ1-2 and TRBJ2-5 favored in persistent disease. With a few thousand shared public clonotypes, persistent patients exceeded new patients, who shared about a thousand.

According to the study, TCR beta libraries were built with iRepertoire HTBI primers and CDR3-region Arm-PCR. TCRdb re-called the multiplex PCR reads through MiXCR, storing one row per CDR3 protein. The sample lists a few hundred thousand distinct CDR3 sequences, approximately 23% seen once, with 13% in the top ten. The sample in question was peripheral blood mononuclear cells (PBMCs), obtained when the disease was refractory, from a patient treated with antithyroid drugs. V is TRBV6-1 and J is TRBJ2-7; D may be TRBD1 or TRBD2 (6 bases each). This clonotype was obtained from a female donor with Graves disease. The CDR3 loop is CASNPTQRGMGGYEQYF. DNA for the CDR3: TGTGCCAGCAACCCTACACAAAGGGGGATGGGAGGCTACGAGCAGTACTTC.